The clone carrying this TCR beta chain has just one count. What it binds is not known. The junction departs from the called germline gene at one end, perhaps through a read error. The PCR had 60 Vbeta and 13 Jbeta primers. The authors' processing: Unique TCR beta chains numbered approximately 80 million in a later analysis, with roughly 10 million shared. Clones were sequenced by immunoSEQ multiplex PCR, and TCRdb holds only the in-frame ones, with some missing. V, J and clone size are taken as reported in that table, and D and trimming were inferred from the DNA itself. In the table there are some 200,000 clones, 65% to 85% of which are singletons. This specimen comes from a study of cytomegalovirus exposure and HLA in healthy donors. Overall study findings and caveats: Reports described diagnosis of cytomegalovirus status by the classifier as highly specific and sensitive. Later analysis demonstrated an association between a missense DCLRE1C variant and TCR beta V- and J-gene trimming.

Those who donated were healthy bone marrow donors. The receptor was isolated from a man over 45 in good health and CMV-seronegative. The sample was PBMCs.

The CDR3 is CSSSLIGTSGSNEQFF. The CDR3 DNA follows: TGTTCCAGCAGCTTAATCGGGACTAGCGGGAGCAATGAGCAGTTCTTC. The V call is TRBV7-9, the J call TRBJ2-1, with TRBD2 matching 14 bases. The CDR3 has 16 residues. Germline-derived CDR1 and CDR2 are SEHNR and FQNEAQ (reference sequence).